The clone carrying this T cell receptor beta chain occurred many times. What it binds is not known. This sample stems from a study of human T cells and chemical hapten exposure. Study-level background: While the approximately 23-week study was under way, patients received diphenylcyclopropenone on the scalp every week. Patch tests of 0.01% DPC on the upper back were read at 6 days.

Findings of the study overall: Significantly more large CDR3 similarity clusters arose among expanded TCRs than among controls. TCRs at high frequency, those above 1 in 1000, did not change with DPC sensitization.

Time point denoted: patch test 1, 2 weeks after DPC sensitization. Noted treatment: therapeutic diphenylcyclopropenone sensitization with weekly scalp DPC. V was trimmed by 6 bases and J by 4 bases, leaving 18 bases between them. The V gene's germline CDR1 is MNHEY and CDR2 SVGEGT. The CDR3 length is 16 residues. TCRdb re-analysed the RACE reads in MiXCR, keeping a single row per CDR3 protein. The table lists about 380,000 distinct CDR3 sequences, more than 4.5% of them singletons, with approximately 2.1% in the top ten. This receptor was obtained from a woman in her fifties or sixties with alopecia areata. Some clones in this sample may be carry-over from other donors' samples. This sample comprised whole blood, obtained in connection with sensitization to the hapten diphenylcyclopropenone (DPC). The gene calls are TRBV6-2 or TRBV6-3 and TRBJ2-2, with D tentatively TRBD1 (5 bases). The CDR3 is CASSDVSGSSTGELFF. CDR3 in DNA: TGTGCCAGCAGCGATGTCTCAGGGTCCTCCACCGGGGAGCTGTTTTTT.